Below, one T cell receptor (beta chain) is given with its context. Its antigen is unidentified. This entry belongs to a study of vaccination and CD4 T cells after COVID-19. The CDR3 is 13 residues long. Per germline, CDR1 DFQATT and CDR2 SNEGSKA (reference sequence). Indicated treatment: roughly 10-day PBMC culture with coronavirus spike peptide pools or control peptides (ViraFEST assay). Once obtained from cultured CD4+ T cells, the DNA was sequenced using the Oncomine TCR Beta short-read assay. A single record per CDR3 protein comes from TCRdb applying MiXCR to the PCR reads. Of about 18,000 distinct CDR3 sequences in the sample, roughly 49% were seen once.

The sample consisted of CD4+ T cells from blood, cultured in vitro, taken before SARS-CoV-2 vaccination. This clonotype was obtained from a human donor who had recovered from COVID-19. The genes are TRBV20-1 and TRBJ1-1, with 7 nucleotides matching TRBD1. The CDR3 here is CSGARTGPAEAFF. The CDR3 DNA reads as TGCAGCGGAGCACGGACAGGTCCCGCTGAAGCTTTCTTT.